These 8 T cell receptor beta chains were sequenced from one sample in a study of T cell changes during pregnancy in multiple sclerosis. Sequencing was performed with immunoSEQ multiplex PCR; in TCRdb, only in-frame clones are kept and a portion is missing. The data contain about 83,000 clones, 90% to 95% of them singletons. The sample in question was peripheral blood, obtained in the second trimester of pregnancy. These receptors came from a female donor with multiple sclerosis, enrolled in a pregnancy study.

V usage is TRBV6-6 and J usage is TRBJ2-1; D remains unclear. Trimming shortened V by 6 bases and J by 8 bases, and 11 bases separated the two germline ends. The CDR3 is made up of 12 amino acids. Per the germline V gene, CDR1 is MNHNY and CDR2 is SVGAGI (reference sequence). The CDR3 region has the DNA TGTGCCAGCAGCTCCGGTCTCTATGAGCAGTTCTTC. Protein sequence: CASSSGLYEQFF.

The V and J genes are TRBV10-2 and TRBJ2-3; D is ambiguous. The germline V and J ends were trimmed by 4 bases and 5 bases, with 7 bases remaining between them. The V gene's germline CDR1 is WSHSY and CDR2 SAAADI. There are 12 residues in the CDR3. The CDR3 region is CASSALVDTQYF. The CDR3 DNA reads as TGCGCCAGCAGTGCCCTAGTAGATACGCAGTATTTT.

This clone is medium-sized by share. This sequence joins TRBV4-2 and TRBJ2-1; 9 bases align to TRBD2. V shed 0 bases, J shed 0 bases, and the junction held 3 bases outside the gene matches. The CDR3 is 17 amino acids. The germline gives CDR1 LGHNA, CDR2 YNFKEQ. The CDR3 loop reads CASSQDFSGSSYNEQFF. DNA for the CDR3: TGTGCCAGCAGCCAAGATTTTAGCGGGAGCTCCTACAATGAGCAGTTCTTC.

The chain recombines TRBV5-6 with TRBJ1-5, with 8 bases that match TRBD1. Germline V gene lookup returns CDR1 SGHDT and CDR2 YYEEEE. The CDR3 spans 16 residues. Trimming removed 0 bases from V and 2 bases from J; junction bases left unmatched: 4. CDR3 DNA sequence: TGTGCCAGCAGCTTGGGACAGGGGATGGGCAATCAGCCCCAGCATTTT. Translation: CASSLGQGMGNQPQHF.

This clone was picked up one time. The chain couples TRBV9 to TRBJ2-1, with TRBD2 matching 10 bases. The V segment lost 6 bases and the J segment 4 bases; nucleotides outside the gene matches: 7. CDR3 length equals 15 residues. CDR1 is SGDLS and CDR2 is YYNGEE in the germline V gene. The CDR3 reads CASTTSGNLYNEQFF. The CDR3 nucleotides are TGTGCCAGCACCACTAGCGGGAACCTGTACAATGAGCAGTTCTTC.

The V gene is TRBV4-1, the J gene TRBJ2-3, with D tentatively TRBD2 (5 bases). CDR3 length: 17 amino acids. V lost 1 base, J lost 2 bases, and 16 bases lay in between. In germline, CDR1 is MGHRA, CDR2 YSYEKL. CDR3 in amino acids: CASSQAGGSGITDTQYF. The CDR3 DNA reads TGCGCCAGCAGCCAAGCTGGCGGGTCAGGAATCACAGATACGCAGTATTTT.

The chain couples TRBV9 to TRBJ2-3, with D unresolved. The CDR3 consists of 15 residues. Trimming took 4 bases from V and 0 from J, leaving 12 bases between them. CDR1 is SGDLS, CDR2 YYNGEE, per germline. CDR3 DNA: TGTGCCAGCAGCTTCCTTGGCGGTAGCACAGATACGCAGTATTTT. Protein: CASSFLGGSTDTQYF.

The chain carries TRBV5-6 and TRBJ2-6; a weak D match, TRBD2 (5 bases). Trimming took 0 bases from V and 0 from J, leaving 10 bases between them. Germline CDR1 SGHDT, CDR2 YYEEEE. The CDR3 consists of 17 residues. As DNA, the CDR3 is TGTGCCAGCAGCTTGGGGGCCGGGGTCTCTGGGGCCAACGTCCTGACTTTC. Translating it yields CASSLGAGVSGANVLTF.